The present T cell receptor beta chain was sequenced within a study of cytomegalovirus exposure and HLA in healthy donors. This clone was detected once. It was with 60 Vbeta and 13 Jbeta primers that the PCR ran. Sequencing used immunoSEQ multiplex PCR; TCRdb keeps in-frame clones, though not all of them. The data hold roughly 110,000 clones, with 71% observed a single time. The germline gives CDR1 SGDLS, CDR2 YYNGEE. CDR3 size: 13 residues. Sequences were obtained from PBMCs. The source is a female donor in good health and CMV-seronegative. V and J are TRBV9 and TRBJ2-5; the match to TRBD2 covers 11 bases. The J call is uncertain, as TRBJ2-7 better fits the DNA end. Here the CDR3 DNA reads TGTGCCAGCAGCGTCGGGACTAGCGGCGAGCAGTACTTC. It yields the protein CASSVGTSGEQYF.